This T cell receptor beta chain stems from a study of CD8 T cells in ankylosing spondylitis. Trimming cost V 2 bases and J 3 bases, with 10 bases left between them. CDR3 size: 14 residues. Germline V gives CDR1 DFQATT, CDR2 SNEGSKA (reference sequence). Points on this clonotype: As yet, its antigen is unknown.

It was by quantitative 5'-RACE with molecular barcodes that TCR beta libraries were made. In TCRdb, the 5' RACE reads were re-called with MiXCR into one record per CDR3 protein. The data show 85,000 to 90,000 distinct CDR3 sequences, with 25% to 35% seen just once and roughly three fifths held by the top ten. The study, taken as a whole, reports: Disease-linked clones reportedly concentrated significantly in matched ankylosing spondylitis synovial fluid. Characteristic, it appeared, of ankylosing spondylitis blood was a TCR beta motif of roughly eight highly homologous variants.

Material for sequencing was blood, either unsorted or a sorted T cell fraction (not recorded which). This TCR derives from a male donor with ankylosing spondylitis or in good health (not recorded which). The chain has TRBV20-1 and TRBJ2-2; D remains ambiguous. For the CDR3, the DNA is TGCAGTGCTAGAAGGGATGGGGACACCGGGGAGCTGTTTTTT. This sequence encodes CSARRDGDTGELFF.